Listed here are 26 T cell receptor beta chains from one sample, sequenced in a study of regulatory T cells in long-lasting Graves disease. Investigators prepared the TCR beta libraries by applying iRepertoire HTBI primers and Arm-PCR of CDR3 regions. TCRdb used MiXCR to reprocess the multiplex PCR reads, holding one entry per CDR3 protein. The table includes about 540,000 distinct CDR3 sequences, approximately 12% detected once. Time point reported: newly diagnosed GD, antithyroid drugs for less than 3 months. Researchers made the TCR library from RNA that was extracted from PBMCs. This sample was shared with a second study, whose subject was T cells in Graves' hyperthyroidism and ophthalmopathy.

This specimen consisted of peripheral blood mononuclear cells (PBMCs), obtained at new diagnosis, from a patient treated with antithyroid drugs. Receptors were obtained from a man between 25 and 39 years old with Graves disease.

This clonotype has more than one count but fewer than ten. The genes are TRBV20-1 and TRBJ2-7; tentatively, D is TRBD2 (5 bases). V lost 3 bases and J 0 bases, leaving 9 bases between the germline ends. The CDR3 contains 13 residues. Germline values: CDR1 DFQATT, CDR2 SNEGSKA (reference sequence). CDR3 sequence: CSARHGSSYEQYF. DNA for the CDR3: TGCAGTGCTAGGCATGGGAGCTCCTACGAGCAGTACTTC.

This clonotype was recorded many times. The J gene is TRBJ1-5, the V gene TRBV6-9, with 8 bases aligning to TRBD1. V gave up 3 bases and J gave up 1 base; unmatched junction bases: 5. CDR1 and CDR2 from the germline V gene are MNHGY and SVAAGI. The CDR3 has 16 amino acids. The CDR3 here is CASSYQGAASNQPQHF. CDR3 sequence (DNA): TGTGCCAGCAGTTACCAGGGGGCAGCCAGCAATCAGCCCCAGCATTTT.

This clonotype has ten or more counts. This sequence joins TRBV20-1 and TRBJ1-1; D unclear. This CDR3 is built from 13 residues. From germline, CDR1 is DFQATT and CDR2 SNEGSKA (reference sequence). V was trimmed by 4 bases and J by 0 bases, leaving 9 bases between them. Here the CDR3 reads CSANGLMNTEAFF. In DNA form, the CDR3 reads TGCAGTGCTAACGGACTTATGAACACTGAAGCTTTCTTT.

This clonotype showed up many times. The V and J genes are TRBV7-9 and TRBJ2-7; D may be TRBD2 (5 bases). CDR3 length equals 12 residues. Germline CDR1 SEHNR, CDR2 FQNEAQ (reference sequence). Deletions cut 1 base from V and 9 bases from J, with 10 bases between. CDR3 loop: CASSLETGMQYF. Here the CDR3 DNA reads TGTGCCAGCAGCTTAGAGACGGGAATGCAGTACTTC.

This clonotype was counted many times. The CDR3 DNA reads as TGCAGTGCCCCGGGACTAGCGTCCTACAATGAGCAGTTCTTC. Protein sequence: CSAPGLASYNEQFF. The rearrangement joins TRBV20-1 to TRBJ2-1; TRBD2 aligns across 10 bases. Trimming took 6 bases from V and 1 from J; bases not matched to a gene: 3. Germline V gene sequence: CDR1 DFQATT, CDR2 SNEGSKA (reference sequence). The CDR3 sequence is 14 residues long.

The chain couples TRBV5-6 to TRBJ1-1; D not resolved. This CDR3 is 14 amino acids long. Trimming shortened V by 4 bases and J by 1 base, and 11 bases separated the two germline ends. Germline lookup yields CDR1 SGHDT and CDR2 YYEEEE. The CDR3 nucleotides read TGTGCCAGCAGCCCAGGACGGCAGAACACTGAAGCTTTCTTT. Protein: CASSPGRQNTEAFF.

This clonotype was seen repeatedly, ten times or more. This rearrangement joins TRBV2 to TRBJ2-2; no clear D gene. Looked up from germline, CDR1 is SNHLY and CDR2 is FYNNEI. CDR3 length: 14 residues. V lost 4 bases, J lost 0 bases, and 6 bases lay in between. The CDR3 is CASSGIANTGELFF. CDR3 in DNA: TGTGCCAGCAGTGGTATCGCGAACACCGGGGAGCTGTTTTTT.

This clonotype was counted between two and nine times. This rearrangement joins TRBV2 to TRBJ1-2, with 9 bases matching TRBD1. Germline trimming cut 6 bases from V and 10 bases from J; bases unmatched to any gene: 6. Germline CDR1 reads SNHLY; CDR2 reads FYNNEI. The CDR3 has 12 residues. For the CDR3, the DNA is TGTGCCAGCAGGGGACAGGGAAGGCCCTACACCTTC. Amino acid sequence: CASRGQGRPYTF.

V usage is TRBV20-1 and J usage is TRBJ2-7; D possibly uses TRBD1 or TRBD2 (5 bases each). There are 17 residues in the CDR3. V lost 6 bases and J lost 2, with 26 bases in between. Germline V CDR1 and CDR2: DFQATT, SNEGSKA (reference sequence). CDR3 nucleotides: TGCAGTGCCATCTCCGGGACCTACTGGCCCCTCACCTACGAGCAGTACTTC. As protein: CSAISGTYWPLTYEQYF.

This chain joins TRBV24-1 and TRBJ2-2; D might be TRBD1 or TRBD2, each matching 5 bases. The CDR3 sequence is 13 residues long. Germline V lookup: CDR1 KGHDR, CDR2 SFDVKD. V was shortened by 5 bases and J by 6 bases, with 9 bases between the two germline ends. The CDR3 bases are TGTGCCACCAGTGTTGGGGGAGCCGGGGAGCTGTTTTTT. This encodes CATSVGGAGELFF.

The chain has TRBV7-8 and TRBJ1-6; the match to TRBD1 covers 7 bases. Germline loops: CDR1 SGHVS, CDR2 FQNEAQ. The J segment lost 10 bases and the V segment lost 6 bases, leaving 12 bases of the junction unmatched. The CDR3 sequence is 15 residues long. CDR3 residues: CASSPKTGFGSPLHF. The CDR3 DNA reads TGTGCCAGCAGTCCAAAGACAGGGTTCGGCTCACCCCTCCACTTT.

In its sample, this clonotype was seen many times. This sequence joins TRBV24-1 and TRBJ2-3; D remains unclear. V shed 3 bases and J shed 2 bases, with 14 bases lying between them. In germline, CDR1 is KGHDR, CDR2 SFDVKD. The CDR3 has 16 amino acids. Written as DNA, the CDR3 is TGTGCCACCAGTGATCTACGGCCACAAGACACAGATACGCAGTATTTT. It yields the protein CATSDLRPQDTDTQYF.

This clonotype was recorded many times. The gene calls are TRBV20-1 and TRBJ2-1; TRBD1 aligns across 9 bases. Trimming at V came to 5 bases and at J to 3 bases, leaving 2 bases not matched to a gene. In germline, CDR1 is DFQATT, CDR2 SNEGSKA (reference sequence). The CDR3 contains 13 residues. CDR3 bases: TGCAGTGCTCCGGGACAGGGCTACAATGAGCAGTTCTTC. Its translation: CSAPGQGYNEQFF.

In this sample, this clonotype turned up many times. The chain recombines TRBV5-6 with TRBJ2-7, with 9 nucleotides matching TRBD1. This CDR3 has 14 amino acids. From germline, CDR1 is SGHDT and CDR2 YYEEEE. After removal of 0 bases from V and 6 bases from J, the junction contained 4 bases not matched to a gene. CDR3 residues: CASSLGDRAGEQYF. In DNA form, the CDR3 reads TGTGCCAGCAGCTTGGGGGACAGGGCGGGCGAGCAGTACTTC.

Ten or more counts support this clonotype. This chain links TRBV12-3 or TRBV12-4 with TRBJ1-1; D gene unclear. The length of the CDR3 is 13 residues. The V and J ends lost 1 base and 5 bases respectively, with 8 bases between them. CDR3 DNA: TGTGCCAGCAGTTTAGTCCCAGATACTGAAGCTTTCTTT. As protein: CASSLVPDTEAFF.

The gene calls are TRBV7-3 and TRBJ2-5; TRBD2 matches 12 bases. The junction had 5 bases not matched to a gene; V was cut back by 1 base and J by 2 bases. Germline assignment: CDR1 SGHTA and CDR2 FQGTGA. The CDR3 length is 17 residues. The CDR3 DNA reads TGTGCCAGCAGCTTAAATCTAGCGGGAGGGCCTCAAGAGACCCAGTACTTC. Protein: CASSLNLAGGPQETQYF.

This clonotype was seen at least ten times. The chain couples TRBV12-3 or TRBV12-4 to TRBJ2-1; D may be TRBD1 (6 bases). The V end lost 4 bases, the J end lost 7 bases, and 17 bases lay between the germline ends. The CDR3 totals 15 residues. DNA of the CDR3: TGTGCCAGCAGTTCGACAGGTTTCTCGGGAAATGAGCAGTTCTTC. It yields the protein CASSSTGFSGNEQFF.

Comments on this clonotype: Since a far larger clone is one base different, this is likely a read error. This chain links TRBV11-3 with TRBJ2-3; 10 bases are a match to TRBD2. The CDR3 has 17 residues. Germline CDR1 is SGHNT and CDR2 is YENEEA. Here the CDR3 DNA reads TGTGTCAGCAGCCCCTTACTGACTAGCGGGAGCACAGATACGCAGTATTTT. It yields the protein CVSSPLLTSGSTDTQYF.

In this sample, this clonotype turned up many times. The chain joins TRBV3-1 to TRBJ2-2, with D tentatively TRBD2 (5 bases). Trimming stripped 4 bases from V and 2 bases from J, with 5 bases between. The CDR3 length is 13 residues. In germline, CDR1 is LGHDT, CDR2 YNNKEL (reference sequence). CDR3 amino acids: CASSRTNTGELFF. In nucleotides, the CDR3 is TGTGCCAGCAGCCGGACTAACACCGGGGAGCTGTTTTTT. The full variable domain, rest sourced from reference TRBV3-1 and TRBJ2-2, is DTAVSQTPKYLVTQMGNDKSIKCEQNLGHDTMYWYKQDSKKFLKIMFSYNNKELIINETVPNRFSPKSPDKAHLNLHINSLELGDSAVYFCASSRTNTGELFFGEGSRLTVL.

The rearrangement joins TRBV12-3 or TRBV12-4 to TRBJ1-5; TRBD1 matches 7 bases. This CDR3 region has 15 residues. After removal of 5 bases from V and 6 bases from J, the junction contained 10 bases not matched to a gene. The CDR3 DNA is TGTGCCAGCAGTACCGGACAGGTTGGTGGTCAGCCCCAGCATTTT. It encodes CASSTGQVGGQPQHF.

This clonotype was seen many times. V is TRBV6-1 and J is TRBJ1-6; 10 bases are a match to TRBD1. V shed 4 bases, J shed 10 bases, and the junction held 7 bases outside the gene matches. The CDR3 runs to 15 residues. Germline V gene data show CDR1 as MNHNS and CDR2 as SASEGT. The CDR3 reads CASSAPRQGASPLHF. The CDR3 coding sequence is TGTGCCAGCAGTGCCCCGAGACAGGGGGCGTCACCCCTCCACTTT.

This clonotype was observed a few times. The rearrangement joins TRBV5-4 to TRBJ2-2; D may be TRBD2 (5 bases). This CDR3 has 15 amino acids. CDR1 and CDR2 from the germline V gene are SGHNT and YYREEE (reference sequence). Between the trimmed V and J ends, which lost 0 bases and 3 bases, there was a span of 9 bases. The CDR3 DNA reads as TGTGCCAGCAGCTTGGCGGTCGGGGACACCGGGGAGCTGTTTTTT. Translating gives CASSLAVGDTGELFF.

At least ten counts were recorded for this clonotype. The chain is built from TRBV12-3 or TRBV12-4 and TRBJ2-4; unclear D gene. The tail of the sequence fits TRBJ1-2 better, so the J call may be wrong. The CDR3 has 13 residues. This chain's CDR3 is CASSFSEVDGYTF. The CDR3 DNA sequence: TGTGCCAGCAGTTTCTCGGAAGTGGATGGCTACACCTTC.

A few counts support this clonotype. The chain combines TRBV27 with TRBJ2-3, with 7 bases fitting TRBD2. The DNA end lines up better with TRBJ2-5; the J call may be wrong. Per the germline V gene, CDR1 is MNHEY and CDR2 is SMNVEV (reference sequence). The CDR3 sequence is 14 residues long. This chain's CDR3 is CASSFGGDLETQYF. CDR3 bases: TGTGCCAGCAGTTTTGGGGGGGATCTAGAGACCCAGTACTTC.

This clonotype was observed many times. V gene TRBV7-8 combines with J gene TRBJ2-5; possible D gene TRBD1, 5 bases. The V and J ends lost 0 bases and 7 bases respectively, with 12 bases between them. Germline values: CDR1 SGHVS, CDR2 FQNEAQ. CDR3 size: 14 residues. This CDR3 is CASSLAGQGGTQYF. The DNA of the CDR3 is TGTGCCAGCAGCTTAGCTGGGCAGGGTGGGACCCAGTACTTC. The full variable domain, rest sourced from reference TRBV7-8 and TRBJ2-5, is GAGVSQSPRYKVAKRGQDVALRCDPISGHVSLFWYQQALGQGPEFLTYFQNEAQLDKSGLPSDRFFAERPEGSVSTLKIQRTQQEDSAVYLCASSLAGQGGTQYFGPGTRLLVL.

This clonotype was counted at least ten times. The CDR3 protein is CASSLASASRSADTQYF. For the CDR3, the DNA is TGTGCCAGCAGCTTAGCGTCCGCGTCTAGATCGGCAGATACGCAGTATTTT. The chain carries TRBV7-9 and TRBJ2-3, with D hard to call. The CDR3 length is 17 residues. The germline V gene encodes CDR1 SEHNR and CDR2 FQNEAQ (reference sequence). The V and J ends lost 0 bases and 4 bases respectively, with 17 bases between them.